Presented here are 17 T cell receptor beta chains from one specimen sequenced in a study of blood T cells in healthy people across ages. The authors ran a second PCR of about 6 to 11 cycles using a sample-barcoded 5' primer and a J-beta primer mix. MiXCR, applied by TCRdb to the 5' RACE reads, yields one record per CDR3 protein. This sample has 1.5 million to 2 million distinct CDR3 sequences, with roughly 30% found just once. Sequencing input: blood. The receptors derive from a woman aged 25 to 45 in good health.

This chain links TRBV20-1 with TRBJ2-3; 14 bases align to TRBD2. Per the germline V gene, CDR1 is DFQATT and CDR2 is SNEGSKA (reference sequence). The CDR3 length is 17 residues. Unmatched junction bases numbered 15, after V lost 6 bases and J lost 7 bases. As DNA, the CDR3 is TGCAGTGCACCCCTCAGGGGACTAGCGGGGGTTGACCATACGCAGTATTTT. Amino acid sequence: CSAPLRGLAGVDHTQYF.

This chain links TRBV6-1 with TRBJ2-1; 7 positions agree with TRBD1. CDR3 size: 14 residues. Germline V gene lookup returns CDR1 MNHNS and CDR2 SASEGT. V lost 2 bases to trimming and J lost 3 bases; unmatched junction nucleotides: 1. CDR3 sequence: CASSEWDSYNEQFF. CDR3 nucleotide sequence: TGTGCCAGCAGTGAATGGGACAGCTACAATGAGCAGTTCTTC.

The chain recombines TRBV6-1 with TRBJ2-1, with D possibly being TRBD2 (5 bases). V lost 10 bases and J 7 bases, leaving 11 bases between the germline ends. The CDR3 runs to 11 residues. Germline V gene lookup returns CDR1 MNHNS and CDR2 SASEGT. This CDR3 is CATVRRNEQFF. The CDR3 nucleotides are TGTGCCACCGTCCGGAGGAATGAGCAGTTCTTC.

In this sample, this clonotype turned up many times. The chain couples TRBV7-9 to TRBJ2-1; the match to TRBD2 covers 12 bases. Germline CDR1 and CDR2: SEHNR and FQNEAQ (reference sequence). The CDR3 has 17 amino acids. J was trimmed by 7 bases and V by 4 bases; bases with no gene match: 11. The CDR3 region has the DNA TGTGCCAGCAGCTCTGGACTAGCGGGGCACCTGGGGAATGAGCAGTTCTTC. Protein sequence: CASSSGLAGHLGNEQFF.

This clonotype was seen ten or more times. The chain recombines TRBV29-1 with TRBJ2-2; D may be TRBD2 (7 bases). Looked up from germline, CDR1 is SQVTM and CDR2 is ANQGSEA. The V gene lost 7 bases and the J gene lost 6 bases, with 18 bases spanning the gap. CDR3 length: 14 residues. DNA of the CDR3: TGCAGCGCAAGGGGGGGGAGCGAGTCCGGGGAGCTGTTTTTT. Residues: CSARGGSESGELFF.

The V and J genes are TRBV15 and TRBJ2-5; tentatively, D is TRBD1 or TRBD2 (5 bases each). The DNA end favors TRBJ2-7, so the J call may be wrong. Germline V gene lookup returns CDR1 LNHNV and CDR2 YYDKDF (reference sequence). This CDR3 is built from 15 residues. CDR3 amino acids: CATSRDRGRSNEQYF. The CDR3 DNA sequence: TGTGCCACCAGCAGAGATCGGGGCAGGTCCAACGAGCAGTACTTC.

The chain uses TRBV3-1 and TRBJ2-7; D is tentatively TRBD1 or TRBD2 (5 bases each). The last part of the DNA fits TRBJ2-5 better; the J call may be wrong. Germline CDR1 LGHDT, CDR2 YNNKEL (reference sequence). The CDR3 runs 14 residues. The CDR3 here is CASSQVGTRETQYF. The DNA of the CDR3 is TGTGCCAGCAGCCAAGTAGGGACGAGGGAGACCCAGTACTTC.

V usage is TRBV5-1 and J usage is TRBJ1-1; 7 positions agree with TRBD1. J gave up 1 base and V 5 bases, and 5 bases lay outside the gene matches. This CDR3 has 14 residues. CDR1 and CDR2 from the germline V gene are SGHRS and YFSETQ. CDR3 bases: TGCGCCAGCAGGGAGGGACAGACGAACACTGAAGCTTTCTTT. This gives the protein CASREGQTNTEAFF.

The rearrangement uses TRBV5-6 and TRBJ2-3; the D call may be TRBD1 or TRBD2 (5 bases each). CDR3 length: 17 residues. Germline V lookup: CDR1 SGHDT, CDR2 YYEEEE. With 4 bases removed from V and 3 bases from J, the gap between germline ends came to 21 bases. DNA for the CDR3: TGTGCCAGCAGCATAGTCCGGGACCGAGCAACTACAGATACGCAGTATTTT. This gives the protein CASSIVRDRATTDTQYF.

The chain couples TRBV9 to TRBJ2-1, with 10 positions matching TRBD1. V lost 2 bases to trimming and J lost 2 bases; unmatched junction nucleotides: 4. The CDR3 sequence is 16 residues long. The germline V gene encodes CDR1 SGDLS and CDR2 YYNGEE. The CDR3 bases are TGTGCCAGCAGCGTGTCAGGACAGGGGGCCTACAATGAGCAGTTCTTC. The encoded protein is CASSVSGQGAYNEQFF. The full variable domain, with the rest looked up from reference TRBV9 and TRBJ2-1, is DSGVTQTPKHLITATGQRVTLRCSPRSGDLSVYWYQQSLDQGLQFLIQYYNGEERAKGNILERFSAQQFPDLHSELNLSSLELGDSALYFCASSVSGQGAYNEQFFGPGTRLTVL.

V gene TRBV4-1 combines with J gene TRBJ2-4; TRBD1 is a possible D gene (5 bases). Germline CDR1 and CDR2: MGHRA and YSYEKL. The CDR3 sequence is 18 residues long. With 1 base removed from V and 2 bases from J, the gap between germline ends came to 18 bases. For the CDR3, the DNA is TGCGCCAGCAGCCAAGTCTTGAGGCAGGGAAAAACCAAAAACATTCAGTACTTC. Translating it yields CASSQVLRQGKTKNIQYF.

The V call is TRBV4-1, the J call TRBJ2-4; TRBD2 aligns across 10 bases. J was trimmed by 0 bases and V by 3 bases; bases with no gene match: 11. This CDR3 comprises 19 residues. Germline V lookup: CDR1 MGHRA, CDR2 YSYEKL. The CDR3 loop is CASSQGLAGDLLAKNIQYF. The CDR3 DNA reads TGCGCCAGCAGCCAGGGGCTAGCGGGAGACCTACTAGCCAAAAACATTCAGTACTTC.

The DNA of the CDR3 is TGCGCCAGCAGCCAAGGGGCCCGGACAGGGATGGGCTACACCTTC. Translated, it gives CASSQGARTGMGYTF. The chain links TRBV4-1 to TRBJ1-2, with 8 positions matching TRBD1. Germline V gives CDR1 MGHRA, CDR2 YSYEKL. Trimming took 1 base from V and 8 from J; bases not matched to a gene: 9. CDR3 size: 15 residues.

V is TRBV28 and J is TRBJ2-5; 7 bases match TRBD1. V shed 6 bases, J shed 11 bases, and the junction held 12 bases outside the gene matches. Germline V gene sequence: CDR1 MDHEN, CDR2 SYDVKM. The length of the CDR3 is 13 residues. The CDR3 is CASRRDRNEEQYF. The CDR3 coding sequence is TGTGCCAGCAGAAGGGACAGAAACGAAGAGCAGTACTTC.

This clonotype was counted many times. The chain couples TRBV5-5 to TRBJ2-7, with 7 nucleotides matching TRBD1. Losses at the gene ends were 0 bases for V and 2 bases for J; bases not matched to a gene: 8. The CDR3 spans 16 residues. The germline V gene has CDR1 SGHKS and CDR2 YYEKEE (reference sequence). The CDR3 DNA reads TGTGCCAGCAGCTTGGCCCCCACAGGGGAGCCCTACGAGCAGTACTTC. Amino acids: CASSLAPTGEPYEQYF.

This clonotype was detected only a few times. The CDR3: CASSPLPGTQSSYEQYF. The CDR3 nucleotides are TGTGCCAGCTCACCACTCCCCGGGACACAAAGCTCCTACGAGCAGTACTTC. This chain connects TRBV18 to TRBJ2-5, with D perhaps matching TRBD1 (6 bases). Judging by the DNA end, TRBJ2-7 fits better; the J call may be wrong. Germline V gene lookup returns CDR1 KGHSH and CDR2 LQKENI. The CDR3 is made up of 17 amino acids.

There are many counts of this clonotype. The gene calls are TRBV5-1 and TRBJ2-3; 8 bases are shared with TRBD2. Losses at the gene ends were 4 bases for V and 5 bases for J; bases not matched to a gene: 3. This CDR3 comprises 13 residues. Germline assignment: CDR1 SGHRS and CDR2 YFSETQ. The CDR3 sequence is CASSRRGGDTQYF. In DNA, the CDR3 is TGCGCCAGCAGCCGACGGGGGGGAGATACGCAGTATTTT.